These 32 T cell receptor beta chains share one sample of origin, sequenced in a study of blood T cell repertoires in COVID-19. TCRdb keeps only in-frame clones here, not all; method: immunoSEQ multiplex PCR. The sample shows some 530,000 clones, roughly nine tenths of them seen only once. Sequencing was done on a sample of PBMCs or T cells enriched from blood (not recorded which). These receptors all stem from a woman aged 55-70 years who had recovered from COVID-19.

The count of this clone is one. This rearrangement joins TRBV2 to TRBJ2-1; 8 bases align to TRBD1. Germline loops: CDR1 SNHLY, CDR2 FYNNEI. Trimming at V came to 5 bases and at J to 3 bases, leaving 0 bases not matched to a gene. CDR3 length equals 13 residues. CDR3 coding DNA: TGTGCCAGCAGTACAGGGGGCTACAATGAGCAGTTCTTC. This codes for CASSTGGYNEQFF.

J is TRBJ1-4 and V is TRBV2, with TRBD1 matching 7 bases. V lost 6 bases to trimming and J lost 8 bases; unmatched junction nucleotides: 9. CDR1 is SNHLY, CDR2 FYNNEI, per germline. CDR3 size: 14 residues. CDR3: CASRRAGGGEKLFF. The CDR3, as DNA: TGTGCCAGCAGGAGGGCAGGGGGAGGAGAAAAACTGTTTTTT.

This rearrangement joins TRBV5-1 to TRBJ2-3; possible D gene TRBD1, 8 bases. Per the germline V gene, CDR1 is SGHRS and CDR2 is YFSETQ. V shed 5 bases and J shed 6 bases, with 19 bases lying between them. The CDR3 runs to 15 residues. DNA for the CDR3: TGCGCCAGCAGTTCGCAGGGGGCGCGGGGGGATACGCAGTATTTT. Translating gives CASSSQGARGDTQYF.

The chain couples TRBV29-1 to TRBJ2-1; TRBD1 agrees at 8 bases. The CDR3 loop spans 14 amino acids. Germline assignment: CDR1 SQVTM and CDR2 ANQGSEA. Losses at the gene ends were 4 bases for V and 1 base for J; bases not matched to a gene: 3. The CDR3 region has the DNA TGCAGCGTTGCAGGGGGCTATTCCTACAATGAGCAGTTCTTC. It codes for CSVAGGYSYNEQFF.

The chain employs TRBV11-3 and TRBJ1-6; 7 nucleotides align to TRBD1. Trimming cost V 5 bases and J 3 bases; bases outside gene matches: 10. This CDR3 spans 17 amino acids. From germline, CDR1 is SGHNT and CDR2 YENEEA. The CDR3 sequence is CASSPKTGKGYNSPLHF. CDR3 DNA sequence: TGTGCCAGCAGCCCCAAGACAGGGAAGGGCTATAATTCACCCCTCCACTTT.

The chain links TRBV7-8 to TRBJ1-1; no firm D call. The length of the CDR3 is 13 residues. Germline assignment: CDR1 SGHVS and CDR2 FQNEAQ. V lost 6 bases and J lost 3, with 11 bases in between. This CDR3 reads CASSSDWDTEAFF. The DNA of the CDR3 is TGTGCCAGCAGTTCCGACTGGGACACTGAAGCTTTCTTT.

The V call is TRBV27, the J call TRBJ1-2; TRBD1 aligns across 7 bases. Germline CDR1 reads MNHEY; CDR2 reads SMNVEV (reference sequence). After removal of 3 bases from V and 1 base from J, the junction contained 5 bases not matched to a gene. The CDR3 contains 15 residues. The DNA for the CDR3 is TGTGCCAGCAGTTTTTATCCAGGGGGTAACTATGGCTACACCTTC. Translation gives CASSFYPGGNYGYTF.

V and J are TRBV6-6 and TRBJ1-6; tentative D call: TRBD1 (5 bases). The germline V gene encodes CDR1 MNHNY and CDR2 SVGAGI (reference sequence). V lost 7 bases to trimming and J lost 10 bases, with 14 bases between them. The CDR3 runs 13 residues. The CDR3 region is CASILSGGSPLHF. As DNA, the CDR3 is TGTGCCAGCATCCTCTCGGGGGGATCACCCCTCCACTTT.

In DNA, the CDR3 is TGTGCCAGCAGCTTGGAGGCAGGGGGCACAGATACGCAGTATTTT. It encodes CASSLEAGGTDTQYF. The chain recombines TRBV5-6 with TRBJ2-3, with D perhaps matching TRBD1 (6 bases). Germline V lookup: CDR1 SGHDT, CDR2 YYEEEE. V was clipped by 0 bases and J by 1 base, with 9 bases between them. The CDR3 totals 15 residues.

V gene TRBV7-8 combines with J gene TRBJ1-5; weak D call: TRBD1 (5 bases). Germline V gives CDR1 SGHVS, CDR2 FQNEAQ. CDR3 length: 15 residues. With 4 bases removed from V and 5 bases from J, the gap between germline ends came to 15 bases. The DNA for the CDR3 is TGTGCCAGCAGCTCCGTCAGCCAGGGTCATCAGCCCCAGCATTTT. Translated, it gives CASSSVSQGHQPQHF.

The chain uses TRBV15 and TRBJ1-4; D is perhaps TRBD1 (6 bases). The CDR3 runs to 15 residues. Trimming removed 5 bases at V and 4 bases at J, with 14 bases between. Germline V gene sequence: CDR1 LNHNV, CDR2 YYDKDF (reference sequence). Here the CDR3 DNA reads TGTGCCACCAGCCCCCGGACAGAAGATAATGAAAAACTGTTTTTT. This gives the protein CATSPRTEDNEKLFF. Full variable domain (outside the CDR3, taken from reference TRBV15 and TRBJ1-4): DAMVIQNPRYQVTQFGKPVTLSCSQTLNHNVMYWYQQKSSQAPKLLFHYYDKDFNNEADTPDNFQSRRPNTSFCFLDIRSPGLGDTAMYLCATSPRTEDNEKLFFGSGTQLSVL.

Points on this clone: This CDR3 is also generated by other DNA sequences in the sample. The rearrangement joins TRBV9 to TRBJ2-2; TRBD1 matches at 8 bases. CDR3 length equals 14 residues. The V segment lost 2 bases and the J segment 5 bases; nucleotides outside the gene matches: 2. CDR1 SGDLS and CDR2 YYNGEE come from the germline V gene. The CDR3 region is CASSVQGATGELFF. Written as DNA, the CDR3 is TGTGCCAGCAGCGTGCAGGGGGCTACCGGGGAGCTGTTTTTT.

The chain has TRBV30 and TRBJ2-7; a possible D gene is TRBD2 (5 bases). CDR1 is GTSNPN and CDR2 is SVGIG in the germline V gene (reference sequence). V lost 3 bases and J lost 4, with 13 bases in between. The CDR3 extends over 13 amino acids. In DNA, the CDR3 is TGTGCCTGGAGCTTTAAGGGAGTATACGAGCAGTACGTC. This translates into CAWSFKGVYEQYV.

This clone was counted once. V is TRBV2 and J is TRBJ1-2, with D possibly TRBD1 on 5 matching bases. The length of the CDR3 is 12 residues. CDR1 is SNHLY, CDR2 FYNNEI, per germline. Between the trimmed V and J ends, which lost 6 bases and 8 bases, there was a span of 13 bases. The CDR3 sequence: CASRGGILGYTF. CDR3 nucleotide sequence: TGTGCCAGCAGGGGGGGGATACTAGGCTACACCTTC.

The rearrangement uses TRBV5-1 and TRBJ2-7; D might be TRBD1 (6 bases). The V and J ends lost 3 bases and 3 bases respectively, with 10 bases between them. Germline V gene sequence: CDR1 SGHRS, CDR2 YFSETQ. CDR3 length: 13 residues. The CDR3 is CASSSGQIYEQYF. DNA of the CDR3: TGCGCCAGCAGCTCAGGACAGATCTACGAGCAGTACTTC.

This clone was counted once. V gene TRBV19 combines with J gene TRBJ1-1; D gene uncertain. The V end was cut by 1 base, the J end by 0 bases, with 9 bases between. Germline V lookup: CDR1 LNHDA, CDR2 SQIVND (reference sequence). The CDR3 is 15 amino acids. In DNA form, the CDR3 reads TGTGCCAGTAGTATAGGAGGAGTTCTGAACACTGAAGCTTTCTTT. The encoded protein is CASSIGGVLNTEAFF.

For this clone: Compared with germline, one end of the junction differs, possibly owing to a read error. The V and J genes are TRBV7-7 and TRBJ2-1; D perhaps matches TRBD2 (5 bases). Germline CDR1 is SSHAT and CDR2 is FNYEAQ (reference sequence). The CDR3 has 14 residues. CDR3 residues: CASSKAGLNNEQFF. CDR3 DNA: TGTGCTAGCAGTAAGGCAGGACTTAACAATGAGCAGTTCTTC.

The chain is built from TRBV5-8 and TRBJ2-7; no clear D gene. The CDR3 is 12 residues long. CDR1 and CDR2 from the germline V gene are SGHTS and YDEGEE. The V gene lost 3 bases and the J gene lost 0 bases, with 4 bases spanning the gap. CDR3 nucleotides: TGTGCCAGCAGCTCACACTCCTACGAGCAGTACGTC. The encoded protein is CASSSHSYEQYV.

This clone is a singleton in its sample. The chain carries TRBV5-5 and TRBJ1-2; no reliable D call. The CDR3 totals 12 residues. Trimming cost V 1 base and J 4 bases, with 5 bases left between them. CDR1 and CDR2 (germline): SGHKS, YYEKEE (reference sequence). The CDR3 DNA reads as TGTGCCAGCAGCTTGAACTTCTATGGCTACACCTTC. Residues: CASSLNFYGYTF.

This chain joins TRBV6-5 and TRBJ1-2; TRBD1 matches at 9 bases. The CDR3 is made up of 15 amino acids. Germline CDR1 is MNHEY and CDR2 is SVGAGI. V lost 0 bases to trimming and J lost 6 bases; unmatched junction nucleotides: 5. In nucleotides, the CDR3 is TGTGCCAGCAGTTACTCGAGGGACAGGGTAGATGGCTACACCTTC. Amino acids: CASSYSRDRVDGYTF.

The V gene is TRBV15, the J gene TRBJ2-2; unclear D gene. Germline V CDR1 and CDR2: LNHNV, YYDKDF (reference sequence). The CDR3 loop spans 17 amino acids. V was shortened by 0 bases and J by 5 bases, with 16 bases between the two germline ends. In DNA form, the CDR3 reads TGTGCCACCAGCAGAGATCTTCTCACGATTACTACCGGGGAGCTGTTTTTT. Translating it yields CATSRDLLTITTGELFF. The variable domain in full, with the rest retrieved from reference TRBV15 and TRBJ2-2, is DAMVIQNPRYQVTQFGKPVTLSCSQTLNHNVMYWYQQKSSQAPKLLFHYYDKDFNNEADTPDNFQSRRPNTSFCFLDIRSPGLGDTAMYLCATSRDLLTITTGELFFGEGSRLTVL.

The rearrangement uses TRBV19 and TRBJ2-1; 7 bases are shared with TRBD1. V dropped 4 bases and J dropped 6; count of bases not matched to a gene: 3. This CDR3 has 13 residues. The germline V gene has CDR1 LNHDA and CDR2 SQIVND (reference sequence). The CDR3 sequence: CASSTAGGNEQFF. In DNA, the CDR3 is TGTGCCAGTAGTACCGCAGGGGGCAATGAGCAGTTCTTC.

This sequence joins TRBV10-3 and TRBJ1-6; 8 bases fit TRBD1. This CDR3 is 15 amino acids long. V shed 0 bases and J 9 bases; nucleotides not matched to a gene: 4. Looked up from germline, CDR1 is ENHRY and CDR2 is SYGVKD. CDR3 region: CAISESDRAGSPLHF. DNA of the CDR3: TGTGCCATCAGTGAGTCGGACAGGGCCGGTTCACCCCTCCACTTT.

The V call is TRBV7-9, the J call TRBJ1-2; D gene unclear. Looked up from germline, CDR1 is SEHNR and CDR2 is FQNEAQ (reference sequence). With 3 bases removed from V and 6 bases from J, the gap between germline ends came to 11 bases. This CDR3 is built from 13 residues. CDR3 sequence (DNA): TGTGCCAGCAGCTTCAATAGGCAGGATGGCTACACCTTC. The encoded protein is CASSFNRQDGYTF.

The chain carries TRBV4-1 and TRBJ1-4, with unresolved D. The V and J ends lost 3 bases and 5 bases respectively, with 16 bases between them. The germline gives CDR1 MGHRA, CDR2 YSYEKL. The CDR3 has 16 residues. The CDR3 loop reads CASSHRAGPGNEKLFF. CDR3 DNA: TGCGCCAGCAGCCATCGAGCGGGTCCGGGCAATGAAAAACTGTTTTTT.

The V gene is TRBV7-9, the J gene TRBJ2-2, with a tentative D call TRBD1 (5 bases). The length of the CDR3 is 13 residues. Germline CDR1 is SEHNR and CDR2 is FQNEAQ (reference sequence). V dropped 7 bases and J dropped 7 bases, with 13 bases sitting between them. The CDR3 region has the DNA TGTGCCAGCATACTGGGGCCGAACGGGGAGCTGTTTTTT. Its protein is CASILGPNGELFF.

The chain employs TRBV7-2 and TRBJ1-5, with D perhaps matching TRBD1 (5 bases). The CDR3 extends over 12 amino acids. Trimming took 2 bases from V and 7 from J, leaving 6 bases between them. Germline CDR1 and CDR2: SGHTA and FQGNSA. The CDR3 here is CASSLRGQPQHF. CDR3 nucleotides: TGTGCCAGCAGCTTAAGGGGCCAGCCCCAGCATTTT. Supplemented by reference TRBV7-2 and TRBJ1-5, the full variable domain reads GAGVSQSPSNKVTEKGKDVELRCDPISGHTALYWYRQSLGQGLEFLIYFQGNSAPDKSGLPSDRFSAERTGGSVSTLTIQRTQQEDSAVYLCASSLRGQPQHFGDGTRLSIL.

V and J are TRBV11-2 and TRBJ2-1; perhaps TRBD2 as D (5 bases). Looked up from germline, CDR1 is SGHAT and CDR2 is FQNNGV. Trimming removed 6 bases from V and 11 bases from J, with 11 bases in between. The CDR3 loop spans 11 amino acids. The CDR3 DNA follows: TGTGCCAGCAGTCAAGAGGGAAAGCAGTTCTTC. It translates to CASSQEGKQFF. Together with reference TRBV11-2 and TRBJ2-1, the CDR3 gives the full variable domain: EAGVAQSPRYKIIEKRQSVAFWCNPISGHATLYWYQQILGQGPKLLIQFQNNGVVDDSQLPKDRFSAERLKGVDSTLKIQPAKLEDSAVYLCASSQEGKQFFGPGTRLTVL.

The chain couples TRBV5-1 to TRBJ1-2, with D unclear. Per the germline V gene, CDR1 is SGHRS and CDR2 is YFSETQ. The CDR3 has 12 residues. V was shortened by 1 base and J by 8 bases, with 9 bases between the two germline ends. Written as DNA, the CDR3 is TGCGCCAGCAGCTTGACGGCGGAGGGCTACACCTTC. This sequence encodes CASSLTAEGYTF.

This chain links TRBV6-5 with TRBJ1-3; D is undetermined. V shed 5 bases and J shed 0 bases, with 11 bases lying between them. Germline V lookup: CDR1 MNHEY, CDR2 SVGAGI. The CDR3 extends over 15 amino acids. The CDR3 DNA reads TGTGCCAGCAGTCCGACTTGGAGCTCTGGAAACACCATATATTTT. It codes for CASSPTWSSGNTIYF.

The CDR3 spells CSVESFYGYTF. DNA of the CDR3: TGCAGCGTTGAATCATTCTATGGCTACACCTTC. The rearrangement uses TRBV29-1 and TRBJ1-2, with D hard to call. Germline-derived CDR1 and CDR2 are SQVTM and ANQGSEA. Trimming stripped 2 bases from V and 4 bases from J, with 5 bases between. The CDR3 spans 11 residues.

The genes are TRBV10-3 and TRBJ1-5; TRBD1 might be the D (5 bases). The V end was cut by 1 base, the J end by 7 bases, with 11 bases between. The CDR3 is made up of 14 amino acids. Germline loops: CDR1 ENHRY, CDR2 SYGVKD. Here the CDR3 DNA reads TGTGCCATCAGTGAGTATAGGGGTGAGCAGCCCCAGCATTTT. Its protein is CAISEYRGEQPQHF.